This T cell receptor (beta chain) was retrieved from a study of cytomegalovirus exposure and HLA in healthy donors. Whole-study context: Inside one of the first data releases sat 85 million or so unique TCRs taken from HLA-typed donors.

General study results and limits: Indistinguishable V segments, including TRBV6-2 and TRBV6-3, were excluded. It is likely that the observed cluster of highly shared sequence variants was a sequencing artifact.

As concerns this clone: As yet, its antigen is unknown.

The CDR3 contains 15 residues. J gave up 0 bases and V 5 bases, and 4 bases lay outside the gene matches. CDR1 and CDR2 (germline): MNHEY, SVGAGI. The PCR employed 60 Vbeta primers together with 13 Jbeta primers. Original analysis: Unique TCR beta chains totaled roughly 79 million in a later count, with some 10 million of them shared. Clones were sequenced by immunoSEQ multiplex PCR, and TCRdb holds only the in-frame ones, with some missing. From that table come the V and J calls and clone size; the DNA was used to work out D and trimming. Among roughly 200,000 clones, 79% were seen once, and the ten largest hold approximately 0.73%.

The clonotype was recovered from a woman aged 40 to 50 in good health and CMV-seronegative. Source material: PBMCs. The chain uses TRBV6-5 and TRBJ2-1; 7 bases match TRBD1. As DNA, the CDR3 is TGTGCCAGCAGTCCGGACAGGAGCTCCTACAATGAGCAGTTCTTC. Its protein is CASSPDRSSYNEQFF.